This record covers a single TCR beta chain. What it recognizes is unknown. Per-sample yields of isolated PBMCs were at least 6 million. Trimming took 6 bases from V and 1 from J, leaving 12 bases between them. This CDR3 is 15 amino acids long. A second roughly 7 to 12 cycle PCR used barcoded and J-beta primers. TCRdb re-analysed the 5' RACE reads in MiXCR, keeping a single row per CDR3 protein. The sample has 750,000 to 950,000 distinct CDR3 sequences; about 53% are singletons. These data come from a study of blood T cells in healthy people across ages. Study-level results: Long-lived donors exceeded aged donors in naive CD4+ cells and diversity. CMV status of donors was not determined, possibly confounding expanded clonotype changes.

The receptor was isolated from an elderly man in good health. Sequences were obtained from blood. The rearrangement joins TRBV12-3 or TRBV12-4 to TRBJ2-2, with D perhaps matching TRBD1 (6 bases). CDR3 amino acids: CASSPLGGNTGELFF. In nucleotides, the CDR3 is TGTGCCAGCAGCCCGCTAGGGGGGAACACCGGGGAGCTGTTTTTT.